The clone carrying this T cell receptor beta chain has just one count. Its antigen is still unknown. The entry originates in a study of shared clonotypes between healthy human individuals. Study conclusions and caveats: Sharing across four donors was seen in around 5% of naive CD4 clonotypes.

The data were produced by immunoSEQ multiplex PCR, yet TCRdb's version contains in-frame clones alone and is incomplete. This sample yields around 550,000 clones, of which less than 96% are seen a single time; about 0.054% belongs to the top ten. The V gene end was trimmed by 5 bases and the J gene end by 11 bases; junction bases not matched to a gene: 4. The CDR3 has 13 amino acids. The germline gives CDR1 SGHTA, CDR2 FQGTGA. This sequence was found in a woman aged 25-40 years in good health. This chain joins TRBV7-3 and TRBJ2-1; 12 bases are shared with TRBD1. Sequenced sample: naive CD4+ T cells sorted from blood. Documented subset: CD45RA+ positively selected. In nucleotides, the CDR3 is TGTGCCAGCAGCCCGGGACAGGGGGCGAAGCAGTTCTTC. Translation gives CASSPGQGAKQFF.